This TCR beta chain is drawn from a study of post-analysis software for immune sequencing data. Across the whole study: The disease courses covered relapsing-remitting, secondary progressive and progressive-relapsing multiple sclerosis.

This clonotype was recorded a few times. Its antigen is unknown. Broader study findings: When compared against controls, multiple sclerosis patients showed significantly lower normalized Chao1 diversity.

Tagging with unique molecular identifiers was a feature of the TCR beta cDNA libraries. Each batch of about 0.95 to 11 million T cells produced around 460,000 cDNA molecules. TCRdb re-called the PCR reads through MiXCR, storing one row per CDR3 protein. The sample has hundreds of thousands of distinct CDR3 sequences, approximately 38% seen once. This TCR was recovered from a girl aged 10 to 17 with multiple sclerosis. Sequencing was done on a sample of blood.

The CDR3 bases are TGTGCCAGCACCGAATCCCAGGGGAACACCGGGGAGCTGTTTTTT. It yields the protein CASTESQGNTGELFF. The chain carries TRBV12-3 or TRBV12-4 and TRBJ2-2; D perhaps matches TRBD1 (5 bases). This CDR3 has 15 residues. Trimming stripped 7 bases from V and 1 base from J, with 13 bases between.